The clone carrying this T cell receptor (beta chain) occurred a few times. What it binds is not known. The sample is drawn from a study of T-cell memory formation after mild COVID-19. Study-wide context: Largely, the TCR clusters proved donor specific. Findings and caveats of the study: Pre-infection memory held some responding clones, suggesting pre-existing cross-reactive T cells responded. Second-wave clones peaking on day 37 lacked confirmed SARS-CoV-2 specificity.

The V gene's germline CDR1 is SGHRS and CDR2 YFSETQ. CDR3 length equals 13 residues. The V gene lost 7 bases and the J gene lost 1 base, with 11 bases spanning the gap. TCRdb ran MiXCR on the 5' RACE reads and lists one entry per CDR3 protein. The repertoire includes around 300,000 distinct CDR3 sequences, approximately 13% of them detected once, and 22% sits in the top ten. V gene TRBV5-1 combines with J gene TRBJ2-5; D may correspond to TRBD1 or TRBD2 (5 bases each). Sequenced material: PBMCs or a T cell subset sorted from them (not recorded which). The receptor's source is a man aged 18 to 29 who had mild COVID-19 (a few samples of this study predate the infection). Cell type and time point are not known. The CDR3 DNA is TGCGCCAGCTGTGAGAGGGGCCAAGAGACCCAGTACTTC. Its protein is CASCERGQETQYF.